This T cell receptor (beta chain) was sequenced for a study of shared clonotypes between healthy human individuals (dated by TCRdb to 2019 to 2021). Regarding the study in general: Two women and a few men aged 18 to 49 years were included in the cohort. Blood TCR repertoires of four to six healthy adults were deeply sequenced to estimate repertoire size and the extent of clonotype sharing between individuals. To increase sequencing depth and limit assay-specific biases, different laboratories used diverse techniques to prepare libraries and sequence TCR repertoires. Each donor's leukapheresis produced roughly between roughly 0.85 and 10 billion PBMCs.

Using the deep immunoSEQ assay, TCR CDR3 regions were amplified from genomic DNA by multiplex PCR. Genomic DNA extracted from each cell subset was distributed evenly over all wells of several immunoSEQ 96-well plates, and each plate served as one replicate. For unsorted PBMC, approximately 310 ng genomic DNA, equal to 32,000 or so T cell genomes, was loaded into each replicate PCR. Genomic DNA from unsorted PBMC was sequenced over ten immunoSEQ deep assay plates. Purified libraries were measured with a Qubit 3.0 fluorometer, size-checked on a Bioanalyzer 2100, and measured again with the KAPA Library Quantification kit. Every immunoSEQ 96-well plate was sequenced on a separate single-read 150-cycle Illumina NextSeq 550 flow cell. The original methods were these. Because only junctional sequences without quality scores were contained in the immunoSEQ output, filtering matching that applied to full-length reads could not be performed. To assign V/J genes and CDR3, sequences were annotated using PyIR, a Python wrapper for IgBLAST v1.9, with IMGT germline references. Reads were filtered out if the reads had weak V/J assignments (E-value above 1e-6), no CDR3, stop codons, out-of-frame junctions, or ambiguous translated residues. V3J clonotypes were defined as sequences sharing the same inferred V gene, J gene, and CDR3 amino acid sequence. Percentage overlap between repertoires was calculated by dividing the number of shared unique clonotypes by the size of the smaller repertoire. Three approaches were used to assess repertoire richness: RTK rarefaction, the Chao1 estimator, and Recon v2.1 estimates of unobserved clonotypes. TCRdb mirrors the immuneACCESS table, restricted to in-frame sequences. Some clones are absent from its copies; in checked studies, under half trace to an unresolved V gene, and the reason for the others is unknown. Clonal size and the V and J genes are those of that table, whereas D and trimming came from the DNA. Here the sample has some 470,000 clones; around 80% occur a single time. Clones ranked in the top ten supply 13% of the sample.

Study-level results and caveats: Because the study included only a small number of donors, the genetic and exposure-history diversity represented was limited. Only blood was sampled, and tissue TCR repertoires likely differ from those in blood. Pairwise subsampling indicated that sequencing depth was expected to affect the degree of clonotype sharing among donors.

Points on this clone: No cognate antigen has been identified for it. Base quality data are lacking; no much larger clone is found one base away.

The donors were healthy, HIV-negative adults who had no recently reported acute infections or vaccinations. Every donor was a Caucasian adult living in Nashville, Tennessee, USA. For unsorted samples, tens of millions of PBMCs were counted, and genomic DNA was extracted using the QIAamp DNA Blood Mini kit. Blood was obtained by leukapheresis, after which PBMCs were separated by Ficoll-Histopaque density gradient centrifugation and cryopreserved in liquid nitrogen vapor phase. This sequence originates from a middle-aged woman in good health. Some clones in this sample may be carry-over from other donors' samples. Sequenced: PBMCs.

In nucleotide form, the sequence is TGTGCCAGCAGCTTTGCGACAGCGAGCTCTGGAAACACCATATATTTT. This encodes CASSFATASSGNTIYF. In this chain, TRBV11-2 is recombined with TRBJ1-3; a weak D assignment points to TRBD1 (5 bases agree). V was cut back by 3 bases and J by 0 bases, leaving a gap of 12 bases between them. The CDR3 holds 16 amino acids from the cysteine to the phenylalanine. This entry keeps only the CDR3 DNA: 48 bases, framed from base 1. In the germline V gene, CDR1 corresponds to SGHAT and CDR2 to FQNNGV.